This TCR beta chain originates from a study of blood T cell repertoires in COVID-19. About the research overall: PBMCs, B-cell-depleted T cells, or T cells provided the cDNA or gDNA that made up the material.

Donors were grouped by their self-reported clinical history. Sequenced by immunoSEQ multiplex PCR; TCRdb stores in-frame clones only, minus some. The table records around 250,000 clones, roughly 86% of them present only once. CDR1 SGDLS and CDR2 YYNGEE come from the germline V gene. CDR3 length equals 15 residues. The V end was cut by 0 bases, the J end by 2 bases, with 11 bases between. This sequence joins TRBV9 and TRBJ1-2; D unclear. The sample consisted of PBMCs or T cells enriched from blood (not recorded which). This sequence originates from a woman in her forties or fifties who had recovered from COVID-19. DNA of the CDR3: TGTGCCAGCAGCGTAGTTCCTACTTCAAACTATGGCTACACCTTC. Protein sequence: CASSVVPTSNYGYTF.